This TCR beta chain emerged from a study of cytomegalovirus exposure and HLA in healthy donors. Broader study findings: Listed as cytomegalovirus-associated were 164 TCR beta chains. Later analysis identified about 15,000 TCR beta sequences associated with HLA alleles, using a false discovery rate threshold of 0.05.

J was trimmed by 5 bases and V by 0 bases; bases with no gene match: 12. CDR3 length: 17 amino acids. From germline, CDR1 is MGHRA and CDR2 YSYEKL. The primer mix had 60 Vbeta and 13 Jbeta primers. Sequencing used immunoSEQ multiplex PCR; TCRdb keeps in-frame clones, though not all of them. The sample shows roughly 220,000 clones, about 81% of them seen only once. A note on this clone: The antigen is not known.

The source is a woman between 40 and 50 years old in good health and CMV-seronegative. The V call is TRBV4-1, the J call TRBJ2-7, with TRBD2 matching over 8 bases. Specimen: PBMCs. This CDR3 reads CASSQDGTGRGVHEQYF. DNA for the CDR3: TGCGCCAGCAGCCAAGACGGAACGGGGCGGGGGGTCCACGAGCAGTACTTC.